The following is a TCR beta chain sequence with its context. The target antigen is unknown. This CDR3 spans 15 amino acids. Per the germline V gene, CDR1 is GTSNPN and CDR2 is SVGIG (reference sequence). V lost 0 bases and J 1 base, leaving 10 bases between the germline ends. This sample was included in a study of cytomegalovirus exposure and HLA in healthy donors. Study-level results: TCR beta chains numbering more than 150 were designated cytomegalovirus-associated.

Use of 60 Vbeta and 13 Jbeta primers characterized the PCR. The protocol was immunoSEQ multiplex PCR, while the TCRdb copy is restricted to in-frame clones and leaves out a portion. The sample includes fewer than 250,000 clones, about 87% seen only once; the top ten take around 1.2%. The origin of this receptor is a young man in good health and CMV-seronegative. The V gene is TRBV30, the J gene TRBJ2-1; the D gene is possibly TRBD1 (5 bases). Sequenced input: PBMCs. The CDR3 nucleotides read TGTGCCTGGAGTGTACAGGTCGGGTCCTACAATGAGCAGTTCTTC. Residues: CAWSVQVGSYNEQFF.